The 2 T cell receptor beta chains below were found in one sample sequenced in a study of T cells in Graves' hyperthyroidism and ophthalmopathy. TCR beta CDR3 regions were amplified from RNA transcripts. The HTBI set primed first-round TCR CDR3 RT-PCR. TCRdb ran MiXCR on the multiplex PCR reads and lists one entry per CDR3 protein. The sample has about 400,000 distinct CDR3 sequences, roughly 13% seen once. The sample was blood. The receptor source for this set is a young woman with Graves' hyperthyroidism.

The chain is built from TRBV7-3 and TRBJ2-2; 9 bases are a match to TRBD2. Germline V gene data show CDR1 as SGHTA and CDR2 as FQGTGA. V trimming: 5 bases; J trimming: 5 bases; junction bases outside the gene matches: 6. CDR3 length: 15 residues. DNA of the CDR3: TGTGCCAGCAGCACCCGACTAGCGGTGACCGGGGAGCTGTTTTTT. This encodes CASSTRLAVTGELFF.

This clonotype was picked up many times. The chain has TRBV7-9 and TRBJ1-5; 9 positions match TRBD1. Germline CDR1 is SEHNR and CDR2 is FQNEAQ (reference sequence). The V and J ends lost 8 bases and 6 bases, in that order; junction bases with no gene match: 8. CDR3 length equals 14 residues. The CDR3 DNA sequence: TGTGCCAGCGGGACAGGGAGTCCGAGTCAGCCCCAGCATTTT. Protein product: CASGTGSPSQPQHF.